One and the same sample provided the 23 T cell receptor beta chains below, sequenced in a study of somatic mutations in cytotoxic T cells in rheumatoid arthritis. Assay used: immunoSEQ multiplex PCR; TCRdb lists only in-frame clones, some missing. The repertoire holds 20,000 to 25,000 clones, with approximately 78% as singletons. The source material was CD8+ T cells sorted from blood. The receptors originated from an adult with rheumatoid arthritis.

The CDR3 protein is CASSQDLIGTGRGYTF. In DNA, the CDR3 is TGCGCCAGCAGCCAAGATTTAATCGGGACAGGGCGAGGCTACACCTTC. This chain links TRBV4-1 with TRBJ1-2; 9 bases are a match to TRBD1. CDR1 is MGHRA and CDR2 is YSYEKL in the germline V gene. CDR3 length equals 16 residues. The ends lost 0 bases at V and 8 bases at J; junction bases unmatched: 10.

The V and J genes are TRBV7-9 and TRBJ2-1; 8 positions match TRBD1. Germline CDR1 is SEHNR and CDR2 is FQNEAQ (reference sequence). CDR3 length: 14 residues. V lost 3 bases and J lost 2; bases outside the gene matches: 0. This CDR3 is CASSLDRAYNEQFF. The CDR3 nucleotides are TGTGCCAGCAGCTTGGACAGGGCCTACAATGAGCAGTTCTTC.

The chain employs TRBV6-4 and TRBJ2-6; no clear D. Trimming stripped 0 bases from V and 0 bases from J, with 3 bases between. This CDR3 spans 15 amino acids. The V gene's germline CDR1 is MRHNA and CDR2 SNTAGT. CDR3 DNA sequence: TGTGCCAGCAGTGACTCACACTCTGGGGCCAACGTCCTGACTTTC. Translated: CASSDSHSGANVLTF.

The CDR3: CSVEEGTGGFDEQFF. CDR3 bases: TGCAGCGTTGAAGAGGGGACGGGGGGTTTCGATGAGCAGTTCTTC. The chain carries TRBV29-1 and TRBJ2-1; 7 bases fit TRBD2. V dropped 0 bases and J dropped 8; count of bases not matched to a gene: 10. CDR1 and CDR2 from the germline V gene are SQVTM and ANQGSEA. The length of the CDR3 is 15 residues.

The chain carries TRBV4-3 and TRBJ1-1; D gene uncertain. Germline CDR1 LGHNA, CDR2 YSLEER. V lost 2 bases, J lost 1 base, and 8 bases lay in between. The CDR3 consists of 14 residues. Here the CDR3 DNA reads TGCGCCAGCAGCCAATGGGCCCCGAACACTGAAGCTTTCTTT. Residues: CASSQWAPNTEAFF.

The chain uses TRBV5-1 and TRBJ2-3, with D perhaps TRBD2 (5 bases). CDR1 is SGHRS, CDR2 YFSETQ, per germline. Trimming pared 3 bases from V and 1 base from J, leaving 12 bases between. The CDR3 is 15 amino acids. CDR3 DNA sequence: TGCGCCAGCAGCTCCCTGTCCGGGGGCACAGATACGCAGTATTTT. The encoded protein is CASSSLSGGTDTQYF.

The chain couples TRBV4-1 to TRBJ2-7; 16 bases match TRBD2. The CDR3 has 18 amino acids. From germline, CDR1 is MGHRA and CDR2 YSYEKL. V lost 4 bases to trimming and J lost 6 bases; unmatched junction nucleotides: 12. The CDR3 DNA reads TGCGCCAGCAGCCTAGTCCCGGGACTAGCGGGGGGGCCACCCGAGCAGTACTTC. Translated, it gives CASSLVPGLAGGPPEQYF.

The CDR3 region is CASSAAGTGELFF. The CDR3 region has the DNA TGTGCCAGCAGCGCGGCGGGCACCGGGGAGCTGTTTTTT. V and J are TRBV7-9 and TRBJ2-2, with D possibly being TRBD2 (5 bases). The CDR3 is 13 residues long. Germline V gives CDR1 SEHNR, CDR2 FQNEAQ (reference sequence). V gave up 5 bases and J gave up 4 bases, with 8 bases separating them.

The chain recombines TRBV9 with TRBJ2-3, with D possibly called TRBD1 or TRBD2 (6 bases each). Germline CDR1 and CDR2: SGDLS and YYNGEE. The CDR3 length is 14 residues. V was trimmed by 0 bases and J by 4 bases, leaving 9 bases between them. The CDR3 bases are TGTGCCAGCAGCGTAGTCGGGGGCTCAGATACGCAGTATTTT. Translation gives CASSVVGGSDTQYF.

This sequence joins TRBV27 and TRBJ1-2; TRBD1 might be the D (6 bases). Germline CDR1 reads MNHEY; CDR2 reads SMNVEV (reference sequence). Trimming stripped 4 bases from V and 7 bases from J, with 7 bases between. This CDR3 region has 11 residues. CDR3 coding DNA: TGTGCCAGCAGTTCAGGGGCTGGCTACACCTTC. This gives the protein CASSSGAGYTF.

The genes are TRBV7-6 and TRBJ2-5; TRBD2 matches at 14 bases. Germline CDR1 is SGHVS and CDR2 is FNYEAQ. V shed 5 bases and J 2 bases; nucleotides not matched to a gene: 4. The CDR3 is made up of 16 amino acids. CDR3 sequence: CASSQRLAGGQETQYF. In DNA form, the CDR3 reads TGTGCCAGCAGCCAAAGACTAGCGGGGGGGCAAGAGACCCAGTACTTC.

This clone is deemed medium-sized (0.01 to 0.1%). V is TRBV13 and J is TRBJ2-1; tentative D call: TRBD2 (7 bases). CDR1 is PRHDT and CDR2 is FYEKMQ in the germline V gene (reference sequence). This CDR3 has 15 residues. The germline V and J ends were trimmed by 4 bases and 6 bases, with 16 bases remaining between them. CDR3 amino acids: CASSSPRAGANEQFF. CDR3 bases: TGTGCCAGCAGCTCTCCGAGGGCGGGGGCCAATGAGCAGTTCTTC.

This chain connects TRBV6-4 to TRBJ2-5; TRBD2 matches at 8 bases. With V trimmed by 0 bases and J by 5 bases, 8 bases remained unmatched. The length of the CDR3 is 16 residues. CDR1 and CDR2 from the germline V gene are MRHNA and SNTAGT. As DNA, the CDR3 is TGTGCCAGCAGTGACTCCCCCTCGGGGGGGCCGGAGACCCAGTACTTC. It codes for CASSDSPSGGPETQYF.

The rearrangement uses TRBV6-6 and TRBJ2-1; 9 bases fit TRBD1. The CDR3 is made up of 14 amino acids. Trimming removed 2 bases from V and 7 bases from J; junction bases left unmatched: 3. Germline V gene lookup returns CDR1 MNHNY and CDR2 SVGAGI (reference sequence). The CDR3: CASSYGGQGNEQFF. In nucleotides, the CDR3 is TGTGCCAGCAGTTACGGGGGACAGGGTAATGAGCAGTTCTTC.

This clone was detected only once. Relative to the germline gene, one junction end is altered; a read error may explain this. J is TRBJ2-3 and V is TRBV10-2; 8 bases match TRBD2. Germline CDR1 reads WSHSY; CDR2 reads SAAADI. The CDR3 is 20 residues long. CDR3 DNA: TGCGCCACCAGTGACACGGACCCGGAGACGACTAGCGTCCTTACAGATACGCAGTATTTT. Protein: CATSDTDPETTSVLTDTQYF.

The V call is TRBV2, the J call TRBJ2-7; 9 nucleotides agree with TRBD2. V dropped 10 bases and J dropped 4; count of bases not matched to a gene: 17. Germline loops: CDR1 SNHLY, CDR2 FYNNEI. This CDR3 is built from 16 residues. The chain's CDR3 is CATCALPGGGAYEQYF. The CDR3 DNA follows: TGTGCCACCTGCGCACTACCGGGCGGGGGGGCTTACGAGCAGTACTTC.

The gene calls are TRBV6-6 and TRBJ1-3; tentatively, D is TRBD1 (6 bases). Germline loops: CDR1 MNHNY, CDR2 SVGAGI (reference sequence). The V end was cut by 6 bases, the J end by 0 bases, with 15 bases between. CDR3 length: 16 amino acids. CDR3: CASSEQGAPSGNTIYF. As DNA, the CDR3 is TGTGCCAGCAGCGAACAGGGAGCACCCTCTGGAAACACCATATATTTT.

The V gene is TRBV19, the J gene TRBJ2-7, with 9 bases matching TRBD2. Germline V CDR1 and CDR2: LNHDA, SQIVND (reference sequence). This CDR3 spans 15 amino acids. The V and J ends lost 4 bases and 2 bases, in that order; junction bases with no gene match: 6. CDR3 protein: CASSRGSGGPYEQYF. CDR3 bases: TGTGCCAGTAGTAGAGGGAGCGGGGGGCCCTACGAGCAGTACTTC.

CDR3 in DNA: TGTGCCAGCAGCCAAGCCCTAGGGAACACTGAAGCTTTCTTT. This gives the protein CASSQALGNTEAFF. This chain joins TRBV14 and TRBJ1-1; D remains ambiguous. The V and J ends lost 1 base and 1 base respectively, with 7 bases between them. The CDR3 consists of 14 residues. Germline lookup yields CDR1 SGHDN and CDR2 FVKESK.

The V gene is TRBV6-5, the J gene TRBJ2-7; 9 bases map to TRBD1. The CDR3 is made up of 15 amino acids. Germline CDR1 is MNHEY and CDR2 is SVGAGI. Unmatched junction bases numbered 6, after V lost 6 bases and J lost 0 bases. The CDR3 nucleotides read TGTGCCAGCAGCCCCGGACAGGGGAGCTCCTACGAGCAGTACTTC. This gives the protein CASSPGQGSSYEQYF.

This clone was counted a single time. The chain employs TRBV19 and TRBJ2-3, with 9 bases identical to TRBD2. The CDR3 sequence is 15 residues long. V trimming: 3 bases; J trimming: 6 bases; junction bases outside the gene matches: 7. Germline assignment: CDR1 LNHDA and CDR2 SQIVND (reference sequence). CDR3 nucleotides: TGTGCCAGTAGTATGCGGGGGGGCAGCTGGGATACGCAGTATTTT. It is translated as CASSMRGGSWDTQYF.

CDR3 nucleotide sequence: TGTGCCAGCACCTGGACAGGGACGGGCGAGCAGTACTTC. This gives the protein CASTWTGTGEQYF. The chain combines TRBV14 with TRBJ2-7; 8 bases align to TRBD1. In germline, CDR1 is SGHDN, CDR2 FVKESK. J lost 6 bases, V lost 7 bases, and 8 bases had no gene match. The CDR3 spans 13 residues.

This clone occurred once. J is TRBJ2-1 and V is TRBV29-1; 8 bases match TRBD2. CDR1 and CDR2 (germline): SQVTM, ANQGSEA. The CDR3 runs 15 residues. Trimming removed 4 bases from V and 12 bases from J; junction bases left unmatched: 17. CDR3: CSVGGGGLALQGQFF. The CDR3 DNA follows: TGCAGCGTTGGCGGAGGAGGACTAGCCCTTCAAGGGCAGTTCTTC.